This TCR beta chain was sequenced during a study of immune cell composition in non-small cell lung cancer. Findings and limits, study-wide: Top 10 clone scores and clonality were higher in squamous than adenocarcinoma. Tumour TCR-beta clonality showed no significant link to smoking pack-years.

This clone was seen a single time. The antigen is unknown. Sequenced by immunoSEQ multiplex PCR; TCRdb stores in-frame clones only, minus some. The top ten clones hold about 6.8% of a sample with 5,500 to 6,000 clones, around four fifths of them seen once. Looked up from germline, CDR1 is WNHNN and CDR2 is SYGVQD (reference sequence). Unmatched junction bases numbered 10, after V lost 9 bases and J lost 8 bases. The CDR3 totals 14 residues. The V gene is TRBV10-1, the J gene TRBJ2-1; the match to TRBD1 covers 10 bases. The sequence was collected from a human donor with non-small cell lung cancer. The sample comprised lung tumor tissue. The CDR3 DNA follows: TGCGCCAGTTATGGGGACAGGGGTTCGGATGAGCAGTTCTTC. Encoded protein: CASYGDRGSDEQFF.